Listed here are 2 T cell receptor beta chains from one sample, sequenced in a study of blood T cell repertoires in COVID-19. Profiling relied on immunoSEQ multiplex PCR, and the TCRdb table lists in-frame clones only, not all of them. The sample consists of under 95,000 clones, more than 75% of them appearing once. Sequenced material: peripheral blood. The receptors here all came from a woman of 80 years or more with acute or convalescent COVID-19.

This clone turned up a few times. The chain uses TRBV6-4 and TRBJ2-2; D uncertain. CDR3 size: 14 residues. Per germline, CDR1 MRHNA and CDR2 SNTAGT. Trimming cost V 3 bases and J 0 bases, with 5 bases left between them. The CDR3 DNA sequence: TGTGCCAGCAGTGAAGTAGCGAACACCGGGGAGCTGTTTTTT. Translating gives CASSEVANTGELFF.

This clone was counted between two and nine times. This sequence joins TRBV7-9 and TRBJ1-3; tentative D call: TRBD1 (5 bases). V gave up 5 bases and J gave up 2 bases, with 10 bases separating them. CDR3 length: 14 residues. CDR1 is SEHNR, CDR2 FQNEAQ, per germline (reference sequence). The chain's CDR3 is CASSPGRAGNTIYF. The CDR3 nucleotides are TGTGCCAGCAGCCCCGGCAGGGCTGGAAACACCATATATTTT.